The present T cell receptor beta chain was sequenced within a study of T-cell memory formation after mild COVID-19. The wider study: TCR clustering was largely donor specific. Study observations and caveats: The pre-infection memory compartment contained some responding clones, suggesting cross-reactive memory joined.

Remarks on this clonotype: Its specificity is not known.

In TCRdb, the 5' RACE reads were re-called with MiXCR into one record per CDR3 protein. The data show fewer than 600,000 distinct CDR3 sequences, approximately 21% seen once. The CDR3 totals 17 residues. V was cut by 3 bases and J by 0 bases, with 14 bases left in between. The receptor's source is an adult woman who had mild COVID-19 (a few samples of this study predate the infection). Cell type and time point are not known. The rearrangement links TRBV12-3 or TRBV12-4 to TRBJ2-2, with TRBD1 as a possible D gene (6 bases). Sequenced: PBMCs or a T cell subset sorted from them (not recorded which). The CDR3 region has the DNA TGTGCCAGCAGTTTTTTAGGGGGTATCGCGAACACCGGGGAGCTGTTTTTT. Its protein product is CASSFLGGIANTGELFF.